Described below is a single TCR beta chain sequence and its context. The data were obtained in a study of T cell changes during pregnancy in multiple sclerosis. CDR1 and CDR2 from the germline V gene are SGDLS and YYNGEE. The ends lost 4 bases at V and 1 base at J; junction bases unmatched: 15. The CDR3 extends over 18 amino acids. Using immunoSEQ multiplex PCR, the repertoire was profiled, and TCRdb retains in-frame clones only, with some absent. The sample lists some 40,000 clones; more than 85% were seen once. This rearrangement joins TRBV9 to TRBJ1-2; 8 bases align to TRBD1. Sample: CD8+ T cells from peripheral blood mononuclear cells, taken in the third trimester of pregnancy. The receptor was isolated from a female donor with multiple sclerosis, enrolled in a pregnancy study. CDR3: CASSTPGQESWLNYGYTF. CDR3 bases: TGTGCCAGCAGCACCCCGGGACAGGAGTCCTGGCTTAACTATGGCTACACCTTC. Full variable domain (missing parts from reference TRBV9 and TRBJ1-2): DSGVTQTPKHLITATGQRVTLRCSPRSGDLSVYWYQQSLDQGLQFLIQYYNGEERAKGNILERFSAQQFPDLHSELNLSSLELGDSALYFCASSTPGQESWLNYGYTFGSGTRLTVV.